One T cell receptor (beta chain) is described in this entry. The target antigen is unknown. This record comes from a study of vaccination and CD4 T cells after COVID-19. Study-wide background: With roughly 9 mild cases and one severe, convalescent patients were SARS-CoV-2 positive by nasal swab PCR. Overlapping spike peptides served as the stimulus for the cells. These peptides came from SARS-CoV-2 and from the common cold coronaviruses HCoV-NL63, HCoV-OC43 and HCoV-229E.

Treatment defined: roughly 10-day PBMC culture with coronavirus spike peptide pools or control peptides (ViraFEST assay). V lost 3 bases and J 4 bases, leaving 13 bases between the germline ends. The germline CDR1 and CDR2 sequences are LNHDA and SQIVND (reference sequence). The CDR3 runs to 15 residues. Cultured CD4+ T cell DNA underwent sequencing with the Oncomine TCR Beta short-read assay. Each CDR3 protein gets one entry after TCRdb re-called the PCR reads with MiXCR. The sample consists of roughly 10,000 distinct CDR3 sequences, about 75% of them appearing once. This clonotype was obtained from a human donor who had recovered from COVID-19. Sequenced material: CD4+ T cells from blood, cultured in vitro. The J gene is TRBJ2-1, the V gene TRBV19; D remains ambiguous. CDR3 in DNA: TGTGCCAGTAGTATTTTACGTGGAGAGTACAATGAGCAGTTCTTC. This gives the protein CASSILRGEYNEQFF.